One and the same sample provided the 28 T cell receptor beta chains below, sequenced in a study of blood T cells in healthy people across ages. Through a sample-barcoded 5' primer and a J-beta primer mix, a second PCR was run for roughly 6 to 12 cycles. MiXCR, applied by TCRdb to the 5' RACE reads, yields one record per CDR3 protein. The table includes around 970,000 distinct CDR3 sequences, 45% to 60% detected once. Specimen: blood. These receptors all come from an older woman in good health.

This clonotype was observed once. This chain links TRBV6-2 or TRBV6-3 with TRBJ2-7; D gene unclear. V lost 7 bases and J lost 0, with 10 bases in between. CDR3 size: 13 residues. CDR1 is MNHEY and CDR2 is SVGEGT in the germline V gene. CDR3 DNA: TGTGCCAGCATGAGGCGGAACTCCTACGAGCAGTACTTC. This encodes CASMRRNSYEQYF.

The chain recombines TRBV5-1 with TRBJ2-2; perhaps TRBD1 as D (5 bases). The CDR3 totals 15 residues. Looked up from germline, CDR1 is SGHRS and CDR2 is YFSETQ. V lost 1 base and J 1 base, leaving 8 bases between the germline ends. Here the CDR3 reads CASSLYTGNTGELFF. CDR3 in DNA: TGCGCCAGCAGCTTGTACACAGGGAACACCGGGGAGCTGTTTTTT.

The chain uses TRBV4-3 and TRBJ2-7, with D tentatively TRBD1 or TRBD2 (6 bases each). The DNA end lines up better with TRBJ2-5; the J call may be wrong. Per germline, CDR1 LGHNA and CDR2 YSLEER. The CDR3 is made up of 14 amino acids. CDR3 sequence (DNA): TGCGCCAGCATCCTAGACAGGAGGGGGGAGACCCAGTACTTC. Amino acid sequence: CASILDRRGETQYF.

V gene TRBV7-2 combines with J gene TRBJ2-1; a weak D match, TRBD2 (6 bases). The J call may not be correct, given that the DNA end is closer to TRBJ2-7. The CDR3 has 15 residues. CDR1 is SGHTA and CDR2 is FQGNSA in the germline V gene. This CDR3 reads CASSLGSSALYEQYF. Here the CDR3 DNA reads TGTGCCAGCAGCTTAGGGTCTAGCGCGTTGTACGAGCAGTACTTC.

The CDR3 loop reads CASSQADGVSEQYF. The CDR3 DNA reads TGTGCCAGCAGCCAAGCGGACGGGGTTAGCGAGCAGTACTTC. This chain uses TRBV14 with TRBJ2-4; possible D gene TRBD2, 5 bases. Gene TRBJ2-7 matches the end of the DNA better, so the J call may be wrong. From germline, CDR1 is SGHDN and CDR2 FVKESK. The CDR3 has 14 residues.

This clonotype was found a few times. V usage is TRBV7-9 and J usage is TRBJ2-7; D might be TRBD2 (5 bases). CDR1 is SEHNR, CDR2 FQNEAQ, per germline (reference sequence). This CDR3 contains 17 residues. The V end was cut by 0 bases, the J end by 3 bases, with 18 bases between. CDR3 nucleotide sequence: TGTGCCAGCAGCTTAGCATACGAGGGAGTCGCAAACTACGAGCAGTACTTC. Encoded protein: CASSLAYEGVANYEQYF.

The V call is TRBV30, the J call TRBJ1-1; tentatively, D is TRBD1 (5 bases). This CDR3 comprises 13 residues. The V and J ends lost 2 bases and 1 base respectively, with 8 bases between them. Per the germline V gene, CDR1 is GTSNPN and CDR2 is SVGIG (reference sequence). The CDR3 coding sequence is TGTGCCTGGAGTTCGGGACCGAACACTGAAGCTTTCTTT. Translation gives CAWSSGPNTEAFF.

The chain has TRBV20-1 and TRBJ2-1; 8 positions match TRBD2. CDR3 size: 16 residues. V lost 1 base, J lost 5 bases, and 10 bases stayed unmatched. Germline V gives CDR1 DFQATT, CDR2 SNEGSKA (reference sequence). The CDR3 here is CSARAAAGAINNEQFF. DNA for the CDR3: TGCAGTGCTAGAGCCGCAGCGGGAGCAATCAACAATGAGCAGTTCTTC.

V is TRBV12-3 or TRBV12-4 and J is TRBJ1-2; tentatively, D is TRBD1 (5 bases). V dropped 2 bases and J dropped 5 bases, with 15 bases sitting between them. The CDR3 runs to 15 residues. The CDR3 reads CASSLWGLGKYGYTF. DNA of the CDR3: TGTGCCAGCAGTTTATGGGGCCTAGGCAAATATGGCTACACCTTC.

This clonotype was seen more than once but under ten times. The chain uses TRBV20-1 and TRBJ2-3; TRBD1 agrees at 7 bases. V dropped 6 bases and J dropped 0; count of bases not matched to a gene: 6. Germline assignment: CDR1 DFQATT and CDR2 SNEGSKA (reference sequence). The CDR3 totals 14 residues. Here the CDR3 reads CSATEDRSTDTQYF. The CDR3 nucleotides read TGCAGTGCAACCGAGGACAGGAGCACAGATACGCAGTATTTT.

This chain links TRBV25-1 with TRBJ1-6; D is possibly TRBD1 (5 bases). Per the germline V gene, CDR1 is MGHDK and CDR2 is SYGVNS. The CDR3 totals 16 residues. The V and J ends lost 4 bases and 4 bases respectively, with 14 bases between them. CDR3 in DNA: TGTGCCAGCAGTGGGGGTCGGGGCGGGTATAATTCACCCCTCCACTTT. Protein: CASSGGRGGYNSPLHF.

This clonotype came up once. This chain uses TRBV6-1 with TRBJ2-5; possibly TRBD1 for D (6 bases). V was trimmed by 6 bases and J by 7 bases, leaving 15 bases between them. The CDR3 has 13 amino acids. Germline V lookup: CDR1 MNHNS, CDR2 SASEGT. The CDR3 DNA reads as TGTGCCAGCAGAACAGGGCCTTGGGGGACCCAGTACTTC. This codes for CASRTGPWGTQYF.

In this sample, this clonotype turned up a few times. This chain uses TRBV28 with TRBJ2-6; TRBD1 matches 10 bases. CDR1 is MDHEN and CDR2 is SYDVKM in the germline V gene. The CDR3 runs 17 residues. Germline trimming cut 5 bases from V and 0 bases from J; bases unmatched to any gene: 4. Here the CDR3 DNA reads TGTGCCAGCAGTAAGGGACAGGGGCTCTCTGGGGCCAACGTCCTGACTTTC. Residues: CASSKGQGLSGANVLTF.

This clonotype was recorded a few times. The chain has TRBV29-1 and TRBJ2-1; 9 nucleotides align to TRBD2. Per germline, CDR1 SQVTM and CDR2 ANQGSEA. The J segment lost 9 bases and the V segment lost 1 base, leaving 4 bases of the junction unmatched. The CDR3 length is 13 residues. This CDR3 is CSVEGGRVSEQFF. The CDR3, as DNA: TGCAGCGTTGAAGGCGGGAGGGTAAGTGAGCAGTTCTTC.

A few counts support this clonotype. The chain links TRBV11-2 to TRBJ2-7, with D possibly TRBD1 on 5 matching bases. The CDR3 covers 12 residues. The V end lost 5 bases, the J end lost 6 bases, and 11 bases lay between the germline ends. The germline gives CDR1 SGHAT, CDR2 FQNNGV. The CDR3 DNA reads TGTGCCAGCAGCCCCTGGGGCGCCGAGCAGTACTTC. Translation: CASSPWGAEQYF.

The sample holds a few counts of this clonotype. The chain recombines TRBV20-1 with TRBJ2-1; 8 positions agree with TRBD2. The CDR3 is 15 residues long. V was clipped by 1 base and J by 3 bases; unmatched bases: 5. Germline CDR1 DFQATT, CDR2 SNEGSKA (reference sequence). The CDR3 is CSARVTSVFYNEQFF. CDR3 nucleotide sequence: TGCAGTGCTAGAGTGACTAGCGTCTTCTACAATGAGCAGTTCTTC.

This clonotype was detected only a few times. This chain joins TRBV7-2 and TRBJ2-3; TRBD2 matches 9 bases. The J segment lost 4 bases and the V segment lost 4 bases, leaving 6 bases of the junction unmatched. Germline V gene sequence: CDR1 SGHTA, CDR2 FQGNSA. The CDR3 is 15 residues long. The CDR3 DNA reads TGTGCCAGCAGCTCGCTGGGACTAGCCTCAGATACGCAGTATTTT. As protein: CASSSLGLASDTQYF.

The chain recombines TRBV27 with TRBJ2-2; 8 bases map to TRBD2. The germline V gene has CDR1 MNHEY and CDR2 SMNVEV (reference sequence). The CDR3 length is 15 residues. V lost 4 bases, J lost 5 bases, and 6 bases stayed unmatched. The CDR3 loop reads CASSSSAGETGELFF. CDR3 nucleotides: TGTGCCAGCAGTTCCTCAGCGGGAGAGACCGGGGAGCTGTTTTTT.

The chain links TRBV4-2 to TRBJ2-7; D is perhaps TRBD2 (6 bases). This CDR3 is built from 14 residues. Looked up from germline, CDR1 is LGHNA and CDR2 is YNFKEQ. V shed 1 base and J shed 3 bases, with 10 bases lying between them. The CDR3, as DNA: TGTGCCAGCAGCCAAGCACCAGCGGGCTACGAGCAGTACTTC. As protein: CASSQAPAGYEQYF.

The chain carries TRBV5-1 and TRBJ2-7, with 12 positions matching TRBD2. Looked up from germline, CDR1 is SGHRS and CDR2 is YFSETQ. This CDR3 comprises 17 residues. V was clipped by 4 bases and J by 6 bases; unmatched bases: 14. The CDR3, as DNA: TGCGCCAGCAGCGCCAAACTAGCGGGAGGTCCCTCTTCCGAGCAGTACTTC. It specifies CASSAKLAGGPSSEQYF.

As to this clonotype: At one of its ends the junction is not consistent with the germline gene, which may arise from a read error. The V call is TRBV4-2, the J call TRBJ2-5; 8 bases fit TRBD2. The CDR3 loop spans 16 amino acids. Germline lookup yields CDR1 LGHNA and CDR2 YNFKEQ. The CDR3 here is CASSPAQHQAGEAQYF. The CDR3 region has the DNA TGTGCCAGCAGCCCCGCGCAACACCAAGCGGGAGAGGCCCAGTACTTC.

The J gene is TRBJ2-5, the V gene TRBV5-1, with 8 positions matching TRBD1. The J call may not be correct, given that the DNA end is closer to TRBJ2-7. The germline gives CDR1 SGHRS, CDR2 YFSETQ. CDR3 length: 15 amino acids. The CDR3 sequence: CASSWTGHDPYEQYF. DNA of the CDR3: TGCGCCAGCAGCTGGACAGGGCACGACCCCTACGAGCAGTACTTC.

The chain links TRBV28 to TRBJ1-5; no clear D. Germline CDR1 is MDHEN and CDR2 is SYDVKM. Trimming removed 10 bases from V and 1 base from J, with 14 bases in between. CDR3 length: 14 residues. As DNA, the CDR3 is TGTGCCACCACGGCAGGAGTAAGCAATCAGCCCCAGCATTTT. Amino acid sequence: CATTAGVSNQPQHF.

A note on this clonotype: The junction shows a germline mismatch at one end, possibly a read error. This CDR3 reads CSARGRDNYGCTF. The CDR3 DNA follows: TGCAGTGCTAGAGGTCGGGACAACTATGGCTGCACCTTC. V gene TRBV20-1 combines with J gene TRBJ1-2; possible D gene TRBD1, 6 bases. The CDR3 is made up of 13 amino acids. Germline values: CDR1 DFQATT, CDR2 SNEGSKA (reference sequence).

The chain links TRBV4-1 to TRBJ2-7; D remains unclear. CDR3 size: 14 residues. Germline CDR1 is MGHRA and CDR2 is YSYEKL. V was trimmed by 2 bases and J by 3 bases, leaving 11 bases between them. CDR3 sequence reads: CASSQKDTDYEQYF. The CDR3 DNA reads TGCGCCAGCAGCCAAAAGGATACAGACTACGAGCAGTACTTC.

The V call is TRBV7-9, the J call TRBJ1-4; 7 bases are a match to TRBD1. This CDR3 has 14 amino acids. The junction had 8 bases not matched to a gene; V was cut back by 5 bases and J by 8 bases. CDR1 is SEHNR, CDR2 FQNEAQ, per germline (reference sequence). Here the CDR3 reads CASSLRQGWEKLFF. The CDR3 DNA reads TGTGCCAGCAGCCTCCGACAGGGATGGGAAAAACTGTTTTTT.

This clonotype was detected only a few times. V and J are TRBV7-2 and TRBJ2-7, with D possibly called TRBD1 or TRBD2 (6 bases each). Germline V gene sequence: CDR1 SGHTA, CDR2 FQGNSA. The CDR3 sequence is 15 residues long. V lost 1 base and J lost 2, with 12 bases in between. Here the CDR3 reads CASSLGGGPTYEQYF. The CDR3 DNA sequence: TGTGCCAGCAGCTTAGGAGGGGGGCCGACCTACGAGCAGTACTTC.

This clonotype has a single count. The chain has TRBV20-1 and TRBJ1-5, with TRBD1 as a possible D gene (5 bases). The CDR3 is 17 amino acids. Germline lookup yields CDR1 DFQATT and CDR2 SNEGSKA (reference sequence). V lost 6 bases, J lost 7 bases, and 28 bases lay in between. DNA for the CDR3: TGCAGTGCCGGTCCCCCTTCCGGGACCCTGAAGCCACAGCCCCAGCATTTT. Translated: CSAGPPSGTLKPQPQHF.